This T cell receptor (beta chain) stems from a study of blood T cell repertoires in COVID-19. Germline V lookup: CDR1 MNHEY, CDR2 SVGAGI. Trimming cost V 8 bases and J 3 bases, with 10 bases left between them. CDR3 size: 13 residues. TCRdb's copy holds only in-frame clones and misses some; the assay was immunoSEQ multiplex PCR. The sample holds 60,000 or so clones; under 80% are singletons and the top ten take over 50%. This chain joins TRBV6-5 and TRBJ2-2; D is unresolved. The sample taken for sequencing was PBMCs or T cells enriched from blood (not recorded which). This receptor was obtained from an older woman who had been exposed to COVID-19. The CDR3 region is CASLLPYTGELFF. CDR3 DNA sequence: TGTGCCAGCCTCCTCCCCTACACCGGGGAGCTGTTTTTT.